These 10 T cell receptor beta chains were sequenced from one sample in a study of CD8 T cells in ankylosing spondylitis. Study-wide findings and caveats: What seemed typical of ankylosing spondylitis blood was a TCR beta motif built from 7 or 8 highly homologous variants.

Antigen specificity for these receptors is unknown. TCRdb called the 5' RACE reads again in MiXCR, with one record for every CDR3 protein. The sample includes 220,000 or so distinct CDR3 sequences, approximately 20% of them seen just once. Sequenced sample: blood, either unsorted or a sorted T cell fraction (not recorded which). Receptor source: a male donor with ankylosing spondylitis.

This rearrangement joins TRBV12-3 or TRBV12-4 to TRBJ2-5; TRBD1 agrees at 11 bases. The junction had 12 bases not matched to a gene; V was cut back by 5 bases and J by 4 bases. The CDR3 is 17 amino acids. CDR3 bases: TGTGCCAGCAGTCTTCCCTCCGGGACAGGGGGGGCAGAGACCCAGTACTTC. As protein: CASSLPSGTGGAETQYF.

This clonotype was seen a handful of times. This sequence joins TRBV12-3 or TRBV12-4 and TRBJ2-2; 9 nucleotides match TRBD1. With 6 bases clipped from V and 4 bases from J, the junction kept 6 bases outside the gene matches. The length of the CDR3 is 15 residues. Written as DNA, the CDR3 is TGTGCCAGCAGCGCCGGGACAGGGTTCACCGGGGAGCTGTTTTTT. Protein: CASSAGTGFTGELFF.

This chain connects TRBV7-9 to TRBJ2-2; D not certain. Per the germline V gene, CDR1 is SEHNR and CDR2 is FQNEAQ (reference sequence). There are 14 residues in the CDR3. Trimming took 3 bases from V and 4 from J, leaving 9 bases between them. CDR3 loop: CASSFGSGTGELFF. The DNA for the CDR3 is TGTGCCAGCAGCTTTGGTTCCGGCACCGGGGAGCTGTTTTTT.

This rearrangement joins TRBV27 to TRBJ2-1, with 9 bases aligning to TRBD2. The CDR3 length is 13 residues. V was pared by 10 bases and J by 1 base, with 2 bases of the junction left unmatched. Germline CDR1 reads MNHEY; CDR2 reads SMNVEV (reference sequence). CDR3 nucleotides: TGTGCCACCGGACTAGCGTCCTACAATGAGCAGTTCTTC. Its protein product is CATGLASYNEQFF.

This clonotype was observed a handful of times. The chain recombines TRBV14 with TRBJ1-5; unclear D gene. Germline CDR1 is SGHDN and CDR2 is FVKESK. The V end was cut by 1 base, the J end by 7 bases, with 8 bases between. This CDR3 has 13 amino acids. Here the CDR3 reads CASSQGHRQPQHF. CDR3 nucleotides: TGTGCCAGCAGCCAAGGGCACAGACAGCCCCAGCATTTT.

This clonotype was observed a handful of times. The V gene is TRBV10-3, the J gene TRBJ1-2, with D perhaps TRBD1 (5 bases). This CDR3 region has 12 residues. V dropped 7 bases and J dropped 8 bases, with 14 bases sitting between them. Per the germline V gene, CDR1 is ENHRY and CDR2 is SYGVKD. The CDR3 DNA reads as TGTGCCATCAATGGGGGAGACCTCGGCTACACCTTC. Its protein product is CAINGGDLGYTF.

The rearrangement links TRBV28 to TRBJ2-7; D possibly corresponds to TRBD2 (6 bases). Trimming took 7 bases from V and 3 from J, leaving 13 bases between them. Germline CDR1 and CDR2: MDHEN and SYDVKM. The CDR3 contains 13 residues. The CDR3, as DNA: TGTGCCAGCACAGTAGCGGTAGGCTACGAGCAGTACTTC. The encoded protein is CASTVAVGYEQYF.

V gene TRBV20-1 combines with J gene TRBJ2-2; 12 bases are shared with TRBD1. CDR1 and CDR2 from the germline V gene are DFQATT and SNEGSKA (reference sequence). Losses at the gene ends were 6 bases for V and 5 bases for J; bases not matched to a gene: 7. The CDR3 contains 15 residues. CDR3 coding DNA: TGCAGTGCGGCGGGGACAGGGGGCCTTACCGGGGAGCTGTTTTTT. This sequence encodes CSAAGTGGLTGELFF.

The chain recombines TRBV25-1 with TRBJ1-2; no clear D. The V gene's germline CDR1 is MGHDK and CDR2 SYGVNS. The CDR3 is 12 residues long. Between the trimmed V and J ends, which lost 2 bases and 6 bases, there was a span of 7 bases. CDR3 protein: CASSEGTDGYTF. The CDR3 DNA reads TGTGCCAGCAGTGAAGGAACAGATGGCTACACCTTC.

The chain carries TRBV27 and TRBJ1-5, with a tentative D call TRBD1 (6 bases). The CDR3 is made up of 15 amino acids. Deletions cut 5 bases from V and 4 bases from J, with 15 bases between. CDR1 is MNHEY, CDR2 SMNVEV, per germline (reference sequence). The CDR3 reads CASSGEGGLNQPQHF. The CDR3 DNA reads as TGTGCCAGCAGTGGGGAGGGGGGGCTTAATCAGCCCCAGCATTTT.